Presented here are 32 T cell receptor beta chains from one specimen sequenced in a study of blood T cell repertoires in COVID-19. Here immunoSEQ multiplex PCR was the method, and the copy in TCRdb shows in-frame clones only, minus some. The data contain roughly 100,000 clones, 92% of them singletons. The sequenced material came from peripheral blood. The source is a woman in her 50s with COVID-19, enrolled during active disease.

The rearrangement joins TRBV13 to TRBJ1-1; D is uncertain. V dropped 7 bases and J dropped 1 base, with 16 bases sitting between them. Per germline, CDR1 PRHDT and CDR2 FYEKMQ (reference sequence). CDR3 length equals 15 residues. The CDR3 sequence: CASTNYGEGNTEAFF. CDR3 sequence (DNA): TGTGCCAGCACCAACTACGGGGAGGGGAACACTGAAGCTTTCTTT.

The chain employs TRBV30 and TRBJ1-6; D gene uncertain. The length of the CDR3 is 16 residues. Germline V gene data show CDR1 as GTSNPN and CDR2 as SVGIG (reference sequence). V was trimmed by 0 bases and J by 0 bases, leaving 9 bases between them. The CDR3 reads CAWSVLGSSYNSPLHF. The CDR3 DNA is TGTGCCTGGAGTGTACTGGGCAGCTCCTATAATTCACCCCTCCACTTT.

The chain is built from TRBV7-2 and TRBJ2-1; no reliable D call. The CDR3 spans 15 residues. CDR1 and CDR2 (germline): SGHTA, FQGNSA. Trimming pared 2 bases from V and 3 bases from J, leaving 11 bases between. The CDR3 here is CASSLTTLIYNEQFF. In DNA form, the CDR3 reads TGTGCCAGCAGCTTAACCACCCTAATCTACAATGAGCAGTTCTTC.

CDR3 bases: TGTGCCAGTAGTGTACACGGGAGGGATAGCAATCAGCCCCAGCATTTT. Protein product: CASSVHGRDSNQPQHF. The V call is TRBV19, the J call TRBJ1-5; unclear D gene. CDR3 length: 16 amino acids. Germline CDR1 reads LNHDA; CDR2 reads SQIVND (reference sequence). Trimming took off 5 bases at V and 0 bases at J, with 14 bases between the two ends.

This clone was seen only a few times. V and J are TRBV6-2 or TRBV6-3 and TRBJ2-2, with TRBD2 as a possible D gene (6 bases). This CDR3 has 16 amino acids. Trimming pared 0 bases from V and 2 bases from J, leaving 10 bases between. Germline V lookup: CDR1 MNHEY, CDR2 SVGEGT. The CDR3, as DNA: TGTGCCAGCAGTTACTCGAAGGGACTTAACACCGGGGAGCTGTTTTTT. Its translation: CASSYSKGLNTGELFF.

Worth noting for this clone: This same CDR3 is encoded by further DNA sequences in the sample. DNA for the CDR3: TGCGCCAGCAGCTTGGCAGGGGGCAATCAGCCCCAGCATTTT. It specifies CASSLAGGNQPQHF. The chain links TRBV5-1 to TRBJ1-5; D might be TRBD1 (6 bases). With 0 bases removed from V and 2 bases from J, the gap between germline ends came to 6 bases. The CDR3 spans 14 residues. Germline values: CDR1 SGHRS, CDR2 YFSETQ.

The chain recombines TRBV5-1 with TRBJ1-5; D gene unclear. V shed 2 bases and J shed 2 bases, with 11 bases lying between them. Germline V gives CDR1 SGHRS, CDR2 YFSETQ. This CDR3 spans 15 amino acids. The CDR3 here is CASSLAGGGNQPQHF. CDR3 in DNA: TGCGCCAGCAGCTTAGCTGGAGGTGGCAATCAGCCCCAGCATTTT.

This clone has just one count. The chain joins TRBV19 to TRBJ2-1, with 9 bases identical to TRBD1. Germline V CDR1 and CDR2: LNHDA, SQIVND (reference sequence). The V segment lost 5 bases and the J segment 6 bases; nucleotides outside the gene matches: 2. The CDR3 runs 13 residues. CDR3 coding DNA: TGTGCCAGTAGTTCGACAGGGGGCAATGAGCAGTTCTTC. Encoded protein: CASSSTGGNEQFF.

The genes are TRBV6-5 and TRBJ2-2, with D possibly being TRBD2 (5 bases). The CDR3 is made up of 13 amino acids. V lost 8 bases and J lost 6, with 13 bases in between. CDR1 is MNHEY, CDR2 SVGAGI, per germline. CDR3 sequence reads: CASPGVRAGELFF. The CDR3 DNA reads as TGTGCCAGCCCCGGGGTTCGAGCCGGGGAGCTGTTTTTT.

CDR3 DNA sequence: TGTGCCAGCAGAGGTTCGACAGGCGATAACTATGGCTACACCTTC. Protein sequence: CASRGSTGDNYGYTF. The chain combines TRBV6-5 with TRBJ1-2; a possible D gene is TRBD1 (6 bases). V was trimmed by 6 bases and J by 1 base, leaving 15 bases between them. This CDR3 is built from 15 residues. Germline V lookup: CDR1 MNHEY, CDR2 SVGAGI.

The chain recombines TRBV27 with TRBJ2-7; D may be TRBD2 (7 bases). Trimming took off 2 bases at V and 4 bases at J, with 15 bases between the two ends. Per germline, CDR1 MNHEY and CDR2 SMNVEV (reference sequence). The CDR3 has 15 residues. For the CDR3, the DNA is TGTGCCAGCAGTTTAATAGGGGGAGGGTTATACGAGCAGTACTTC. Residues: CASSLIGGGLYEQYF.

This chain uses TRBV19 with TRBJ1-6; TRBD1 agrees at 9 bases. CDR3 length: 14 amino acids. Germline V lookup: CDR1 LNHDA, CDR2 SQIVND (reference sequence). After removal of 7 bases from V and 9 bases from J, the junction contained 7 bases not matched to a gene. CDR3 DNA: TGTGCCAGTACCCGCACAGGGGGCGGTTCACCCCTCCACTTT. Translated, it gives CASTRTGGGSPLHF.

The chain is built from TRBV28 and TRBJ2-7; possibly TRBD2 for D (6 bases). Trimming pared 3 bases from V and 0 bases from J, leaving 12 bases between. CDR3 length: 15 amino acids. Per germline, CDR1 MDHEN and CDR2 SYDVKM. This CDR3 is CASSFSSGSSYEQYF. CDR3 nucleotide sequence: TGTGCCAGCAGTTTTTCCTCCGGGAGCTCCTACGAGCAGTACTTC.

The chain links TRBV24-1 to TRBJ1-5, with D uncertain. In germline, CDR1 is KGHDR, CDR2 SFDVKD. This CDR3 region has 12 residues. The germline V and J ends were trimmed by 4 bases and 6 bases, with 6 bases remaining between them. Here the CDR3 reads CATSDRGQPQHF. The CDR3 DNA is TGTGCCACCAGTGACCGGGGTCAGCCCCAGCATTTT.

The genes are TRBV9 and TRBJ2-3; 9 bases agree with TRBD1. The germline CDR1 and CDR2 sequences are SGDLS and YYNGEE. V trimming: 3 bases; J trimming: 4 bases; junction bases outside the gene matches: 3. The CDR3 covers 14 residues. The CDR3 coding sequence is TGTGCCAGCAGCGCCACAGGGGGCGCAGATACGCAGTATTTT. It is translated as CASSATGGADTQYF.

The chain combines TRBV20-1 with TRBJ1-5; D perhaps matches TRBD1 (5 bases). Deletions cut 3 bases from V and 3 bases from J, with 12 bases between. The germline V gene encodes CDR1 DFQATT and CDR2 SNEGSKA (reference sequence). CDR3 length: 14 amino acids. The CDR3 loop reads CSASPDSFNQPQHF. The CDR3 region has the DNA TGCAGTGCTAGTCCCGACAGCTTCAATCAGCCCCAGCATTTT.

V gene TRBV12-3 or TRBV12-4 combines with J gene TRBJ1-1; D is perhaps TRBD1 (5 bases). Trimming removed 2 bases from V and 5 bases from J, with 9 bases in between. CDR3 size: 13 residues. CDR3 coding DNA: TGTGCCAGCAGTTTATTGGGGGGGACTGAAGCTTTCTTT. Translated: CASSLLGGTEAFF.

This sequence joins TRBV18 and TRBJ1-4; 8 nucleotides match TRBD1. This CDR3 contains 14 residues. CDR1 and CDR2 from the germline V gene are KGHSH and LQKENI. J was trimmed by 4 bases and V by 6 bases; bases with no gene match: 4. The CDR3 here is CASSLDRGNEKLFF. The DNA of the CDR3 is TGTGCCAGCTCCCTCGACAGGGGTAATGAAAAACTGTTTTTT.

The CDR3 reads CASSRTETYEQYF. The DNA of the CDR3 is TGTGCCAGCAGCCGTACTGAGACCTACGAGCAGTACTTC. V gene TRBV6-2 or TRBV6-3 combines with J gene TRBJ2-7; D is undetermined. V lost 6 bases to trimming and J lost 2 bases, with 11 bases between them. CDR1 and CDR2 from the germline V gene are MNHEY and SVGEGT. The CDR3 loop spans 13 amino acids.

This chain connects TRBV27 to TRBJ2-3; 12 bases match TRBD2. Germline CDR1 is MNHEY and CDR2 is SMNVEV (reference sequence). The CDR3 totals 15 residues. V lost 3 bases, J lost 6 bases, and 4 bases stayed unmatched. In nucleotides, the CDR3 is TGTGCCAGCAGTTTTCTAGCGGGGGGGAGGGATACGCAGTATTTT. This sequence encodes CASSFLAGGRDTQYF.

The rearrangement joins TRBV5-4 to TRBJ1-5; tentative D call: TRBD1 (5 bases). Trimming took off 0 bases at V and 5 bases at J, with 6 bases between the two ends. This CDR3 comprises 13 residues. Germline CDR1 SGHNT, CDR2 YYREEE (reference sequence). Here the CDR3 reads CASSLGGDQPQHF. Written as DNA, the CDR3 is TGTGCCAGCAGCTTGGGGGGGGATCAGCCCCAGCATTTT.

J is TRBJ1-1 and V is TRBV19, with no clear D. Trimming pared 5 bases from V and 5 bases from J, leaving 9 bases between. CDR3 length equals 12 residues. Germline CDR1 and CDR2: LNHDA and SQIVND (reference sequence). The CDR3 sequence is CASSPQETEAFF. Here the CDR3 DNA reads TGTGCCAGTAGTCCCCAGGAAACTGAAGCTTTCTTT. Looking up the rest from reference TRBV19 and TRBJ1-1 gives the full variable domain: DGGITQSPKYLFRKEGQNVTLSCEQNLNHDAMYWYRQDPGQGLRLIYYSQIVNDFQKGDIAEGYSVSREKKESFPLTVTSAQKNPTAFYLCASSPQETEAFFGQGTRLTVV.

The chain has TRBV2 and TRBJ1-2; D is uncertain. Trimming cost V 1 base and J 2 bases, with 5 bases left between them. Per the germline V gene, CDR1 is SNHLY and CDR2 is FYNNEI. This CDR3 is 13 amino acids long. In DNA, the CDR3 is TGTGCCAGCAGTGAAGTCAGAAACTATGGCTACACCTTC. It translates to CASSEVRNYGYTF.

This chain joins TRBV9 and TRBJ2-5, with D unresolved. This CDR3 spans 15 amino acids. The germline V gene encodes CDR1 SGDLS and CDR2 YYNGEE. V lost 1 base, J lost 1 base, and 11 bases lay in between. For the CDR3, the DNA is TGTGCCAGCAGCGTATCATCAGCGATCCAAGAGACCCAGTACTTC. Its protein is CASSVSSAIQETQYF.

J is TRBJ1-4 and V is TRBV28; D remains unclear. The germline V gene has CDR1 MDHEN and CDR2 SYDVKM. The V gene lost 3 bases and the J gene lost 0 bases, with 8 bases spanning the gap. CDR3 length equals 15 residues. DNA of the CDR3: TGTGCCAGCAGTTTCCAGATCGCAACTAATGAAAAACTGTTTTTT. Translated, it gives CASSFQIATNEKLFF. Together with reference TRBV28 and TRBJ1-4, the CDR3 gives the full variable domain: DVKVTQSSRYLVKRTGEKVFLECVQDMDHENMFWYRQDPGLGLRLIYFSYDVKMKEKGDIPEGYSVSREKKERFSLILESASTNQTSMYLCASSFQIATNEKLFFGSGTQLSVL.

V usage is TRBV5-4 and J usage is TRBJ1-6, with 7 bases identical to TRBD1. Germline CDR1 is SGHNT and CDR2 is YYREEE (reference sequence). V lost 4 bases, J lost 5 bases, and 12 bases stayed unmatched. This CDR3 is 17 amino acids long. The chain's CDR3 is CASSPPTGTEDNSPLHF. The CDR3 coding sequence is TGTGCCAGCAGCCCCCCGACGGGGACAGAGGATAATTCACCCCTCCACTTT.

The chain links TRBV6-5 to TRBJ1-2; no clear D. Germline V gene data show CDR1 as MNHEY and CDR2 as SVGAGI. The V and J ends lost 6 bases and 1 base respectively, with 12 bases between them. The CDR3 runs to 14 residues. The CDR3 DNA sequence: TGTGCCAGCAGGGCCCCCGGGAGTAACTATGGCTACACCTTC. Translating gives CASRAPGSNYGYTF.

The rearrangement joins TRBV28 to TRBJ2-7; a weak D match, TRBD2 (6 bases). The CDR3 is made up of 14 amino acids. Trimming removed 6 bases at V and 2 bases at J, with 14 bases between. Germline V lookup: CDR1 MDHEN, CDR2 SYDVKM. As DNA, the CDR3 is TGTGCCAGCAGCAAGGGCGGGGAGACCTACGAGCAGTACTTC. Its protein is CASSKGGETYEQYF.

The chain is built from TRBV10-1 and TRBJ2-7; the D gene is possibly TRBD1 (6 bases). V lost 10 bases and J 2 bases, leaving 15 bases between the germline ends. The CDR3 totals 13 residues. Looked up from germline, CDR1 is WNHNN and CDR2 is SYGVQD (reference sequence). The CDR3 nucleotides read TGCGCCACCTCCCTGGGACACACCTACGAGCAGTACTTC. The encoded protein is CATSLGHTYEQYF.

V gene TRBV28 combines with J gene TRBJ1-2; TRBD1 matches at 9 bases. CDR3 length: 14 residues. The trim removed 2 bases at V and 6 bases at J, leaving 4 bases unmatched. CDR1 MDHEN and CDR2 SYDVKM come from the germline V gene. The CDR3 protein is CASSLTTGGDGYTF. In nucleotides, the CDR3 is TGTGCCAGCAGTTTAACCACAGGGGGCGATGGCTACACCTTC.

The chain carries TRBV11-2 and TRBJ2-6; the D is unclear. The CDR3 spans 17 residues. The germline V and J ends were trimmed by 4 bases and 1 base, with 14 bases remaining between them. The germline V gene encodes CDR1 SGHAT and CDR2 FQNNGV. The CDR3 loop is CASSSPSPISGANVLTF. CDR3 in DNA: TGTGCCAGCAGCTCCCCTTCCCCTATATCTGGGGCCAACGTCCTGACTTTC.

Here the CDR3 reads CASSETSGNYNEQFF. The DNA for the CDR3 is TGCGCCAGCAGTGAAACTAGCGGGAACTACAATGAGCAGTTCTTC. The rearrangement joins TRBV10-1 to TRBJ2-1; TRBD2 agrees at 10 bases. CDR3 length equals 15 residues. CDR1 and CDR2 (germline): WNHNN, SYGVQD (reference sequence). Losses at the gene ends were 3 bases for V and 3 bases for J; bases not matched to a gene: 2.